A selection of T cell receptor beta chains follows, all from one sample in a study of blood T cell repertoires in COVID-19. The table came from immunoSEQ multiplex PCR; TCRdb's copy has only in-frame clones and leaves some out. The sample includes 350,000 to 550,000 clones, around 90% of them seen just once. The source material was PBMCs or T cells enriched from blood (not recorded which). These receptors came from a woman in her late teens or twenties with acute COVID-19. The CDR3 runs from the conserved cysteine through the conserved F or W. A D gene is named only where the DNA matches it firmly. Clone size is stated in some rows and not others, as once, few, many or a class when expanded.

TRBJ1-1,TRBV5-4,-,-,CASSKAGAANTEAFF,TGTGCCAGCAGCAAGGCAGGGGCGGCGAACACTGAAGCTTTCTTT
TRBJ1-2,TRBV7-2,-,-,CASSLTGINYGYTF,TGTGCCAGCAGCTTAACAGGGATCAACTATGGCTACACCTTC
TRBJ2-5,TRBV2,-,TRBD1,CASRGTGGETQYF,TGTGCCAGCAGAGGGACAGGGGGAGAGACCCAGTACTTC
TRBJ2-7,TRBV4-3,-,TRBD1,CASSFVGTGKYEQYF,TGCGCCAGCAGCTTCGTCGGGACAGGGAAGTACGAGCAGTACTTC
TRBJ1-2,TRBV28,-,-,CASSLYLRAVNGYTF,TGTGCCAGCAGTTTGTATCTCAGGGCGGTGAATGGCTACACCTTC
TRBJ2-2,TRBV9,-,TRBD2,CASSGRQGHTSGGNTGELFF,TGTGCCAGCAGCGGGAGACAGGGGCACACTAGCGGGGGGAACACCGGGGAGCTGTTTTTT
TRBJ2-3,TRBV3-1/TRBV3-2,-,TRBD2,CASSQVATSGSTQYF,TGTGCCAGCAGCCAAGTCGCGACTAGCGGAAGTACGCAGTATTTT
TRBJ2-6,TRBV10-1,-,TRBD2,CASSSLTSGGSGANVLTF,TGCGCCAGCAGTTCCCTGACTAGCGGGGGGTCTGGGGCCAACGTCCTGACTTTC
TRBJ2-5,TRBV5-6,-,-,CASSFPGNRETQYF,TGTGCCAGCAGCTTCCCAGGGAATCGGGAGACCCAGTACTTC
TRBJ1-1,TRBV7-2,-,-,CASSLYDREAFF,TGTGCCAGCAGCTTATACGACAGAGAAGCTTTCTTT
TRBJ2-1,TRBV5-1,-,TRBD1,CASTSGQGNEQFF,TGCGCCAGCACCTCGGGACAGGGCAATGAGCAGTTCTTC
TRBJ1-5,TRBV14,-,-,CASSPQGHGQPQHF,TGTGCCAGCAGCCCCCAGGGGCATGGTCAGCCCCAGCATTTT
TRBJ2-4,TRBV9,-,TRBD1,CASSSDRGGNIQYF,TGTGCCAGCAGCTCAGACAGGGGGGGAAACATTCAGTACTTC
TRBJ2-2,TRBV10-3,-,-,CAISESGGANTGELFF,TGTGCCATCAGTGAGTCAGGGGGAGCGAACACCGGGGAGCTGTTTTTT
TRBJ2-7,TRBV11-2,few,-,CASRDRRRSYEQYF,TGTGCCAGCAGGGACAGACGCAGATCCTACGAGCAGTACTTC
TRBJ1-1,TRBV5-1,-,-,CASSLDGRGNTEAFF,TGCGCCAGCAGCTTGGACGGCAGGGGGAACACTGAAGCTTTCTTT
TRBJ1-2,TRBV24-1,-,-,CATSDLGDGYTF,TGTGCCACCAGTGATCTCGGGGATGGCTACACCTTC
TRBJ2-5,TRBV7-2,once,TRBD1,CASSSGGRGQGETQYF,TGTGCCAGCAGCTCAGGGGGCAGGGGGCAAGGGGAGACCCAGTACTTC
TRBJ2-5,TRBV10-1,-,-,CASSEQLQETQYF,TGCGCCAGCAGTGAGCAGTTACAAGAGACCCAGTACTTC
TRBJ2-1,TRBV9,-,TRBD2,CASSVNSGSHNEQFF,TGTGCCAGCAGCGTAAACAGCGGGAGTCACAATGAGCAGTTCTTC
TRBJ1-6,TRBV6-5,-,-,CASRTDLPGSPLHF,TGTGCCAGCAGGACAGACCTGCCGGGTTCACCCCTCCACTTT
TRBJ2-1,TRBV7-2,-,-,CASSFEPRENEQFF,TGTGCCAGCAGCTTTGAGCCGAGAGAGAATGAGCAGTTCTTC
TRBJ2-1,TRBV3-1/TRBV3-2,-,TRBD2,CASSQWGGGAYNEQFF,TGTGCCAGCAGCCAATGGGGCGGGGGGGCCTACAATGAGCAGTTCTTC
TRBJ2-7,TRBV27,-,TRBD2,CATALTSGRAYEQYF,TGTGCCACCGCTTTAACTAGCGGGAGGGCCTACGAGCAGTACTTC
TRBJ2-2,TRBV27,-,-,CASSLLTGELFF,TGTGCCAGCAGTCTCCTCACCGGGGAGCTGTTTTTT
TRBJ1-5,TRBV28,-,-,CASSFGGRPAQHF,TGTGCCAGCAGTTTTGGGGGCCGGCCAGCCCAGCATTTT
TRBJ1-3,TRBV13,-,-,CASAAGPSGNTIYF,TGTGCCAGCGCAGCAGGGCCCTCTGGAAACACCATATATTTT
TRBJ1-4,TRBV15,-,TRBD1,CATSRYEAGTGNEKLFF,TGTGCCACCAGCAGATACGAAGCCGGGACAGGGAACGAAAAACTGTTTTTT
TRBJ1-5,TRBV3-1/TRBV3-2,-,-,CASSQRTEKNQPQHF,TGTGCCAGCAGCCAAAGAACAGAAAAAAATCAGCCCCAGCATTTT
TRBJ1-1,TRBV10-1,-,-,CASSDGLMNTEAFF,TGCGCCAGCAGTGATGGCCTCATGAACACTGAAGCTTTCTTT
TRBJ1-1,TRBV4-3,once,-,CASSQARGLNTEAFF,TGCGCCAGCAGCCAAGCGAGGGGGTTGAACACTGAAGCTTTCTTT
TRBJ1-2,TRBV18,once,TRBD1,CASSQDRGYYGYTF,TGTGCCAGCTCTCAGGACAGGGGGTACTATGGCTACACCTTC
TRBJ1-5,TRBV19,once,-,CASSIDGVGPGSNQPQHF,TGTGCCAGTAGTATAGATGGAGTGGGGCCAGGTAGCAATCAGCCCCAGCATTTT
TRBJ2-1,TRBV6-5,few,TRBD1,CASSRDRDFLNEQFF,TGTGCCAGCAGTCGGGACAGGGATTTTCTCAATGAGCAGTTCTTC
TRBJ1-5,TRBV6-5,-,-,CASSGGYQPQHF,TGTGCCAGCAGCGGGGGTTACCAGCCCCAGCATTTT
TRBJ2-7,TRBV24-1,-,TRBD1,CATSDTGVHEQYF,TGTGCCACCAGTGATACAGGGGTCCACGAGCAGTACTTC
TRBJ1-6,TRBV27,few,-,CASRRTYENSPLHF,TGTGCCAGCCGGCGGACATACGAGAATTCACCCCTCCACTTT
TRBJ2-7,TRBV7-2,-,-,CASSFSSFGSYEQYF,TGTGCCAGCAGCTTTTCGAGTTTCGGCTCCTACGAGCAGTACTTC
TRBJ1-2,TRBV27,-,TRBD1,CASSLSGTGVFGYTF,TGTGCCAGCAGTTTATCGGGGACAGGGGTCTTCGGCTACACCTTC
TRBJ1-6,TRBV10-3,-,TRBD1,CAISEETGGVSPLHF,TGTGCCATCAGTGAGGAAACAGGGGGTGTTTCACCCCTCCACTTT
TRBJ1-4,TRBV5-5,-,TRBD1,CASSWGTGSTNEKLFF,TGTGCCAGCAGCTGGGGGACAGGGTCAACTAATGAAAAACTGTTTTTT
TRBJ2-3,TRBV11-2,-,-,CASSLDPVTDTQYF,TGTGCCAGCAGCTTAGATCCCGTCACAGATACGCAGTATTTT
TRBJ2-2,TRBV7-9,-,-,CASSLGGAGELFF,TGTGCCAGCAGCTTAGGCGGGGCCGGGGAGCTGTTTTTT
TRBJ2-1,TRBV9,-,-,CASTSEGSYNEQFF,TGTGCCAGTACCTCGGAGGGCTCCTACAATGAGCAGTTCTTC
TRBJ2-1,TRBV6-2/TRBV6-3,-,-,CASSQTRGNMYNEQFF,TGTGCCAGCAGCCAAACCCGCGGGAACATGTACAATGAGCAGTTCTTC
TRBJ2-7,TRBV12-3/TRBV12-4,-,-,CASRTGRFDEQYF,TGTGCCAGCAGGACAGGGAGGTTCGACGAGCAGTACTTC
TRBJ2-3,TRBV29-1,-,-,CSVGVTRTSTDTQYF,TGCAGCGTTGGGGTGACAAGAACTAGCACAGATACGCAGTATTTT
TRBJ1-2,TRBV2,-,-,CASSEGAGNYGYTF,TGTGCCAGCAGTGAAGGGGCGGGAAACTATGGCTACACCTTC